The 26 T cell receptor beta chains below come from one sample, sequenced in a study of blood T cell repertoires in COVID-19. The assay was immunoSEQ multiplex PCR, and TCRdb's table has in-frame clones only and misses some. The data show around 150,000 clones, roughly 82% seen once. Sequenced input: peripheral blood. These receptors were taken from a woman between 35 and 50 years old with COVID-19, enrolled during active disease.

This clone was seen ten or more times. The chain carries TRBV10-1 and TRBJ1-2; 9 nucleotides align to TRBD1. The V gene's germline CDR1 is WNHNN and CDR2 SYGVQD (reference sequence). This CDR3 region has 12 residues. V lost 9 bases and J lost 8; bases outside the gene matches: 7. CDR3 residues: CARNRGHGGYTF. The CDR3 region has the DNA TGCGCCAGGAACAGGGGGCATGGCGGCTACACCTTC.

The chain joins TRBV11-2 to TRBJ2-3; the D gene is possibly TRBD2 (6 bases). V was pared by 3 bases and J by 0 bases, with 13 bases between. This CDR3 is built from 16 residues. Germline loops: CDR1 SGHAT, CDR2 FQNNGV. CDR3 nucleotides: TGTGCCAGCAGCTTGTTAGCGGCTACTAGCACAGATACGCAGTATTTT. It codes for CASSLLAATSTDTQYF.

Here the CDR3 DNA reads TGTGCCAGCAGCTCGGGGGGGCAAGAGACCCAGTACTTC. Protein sequence: CASSSGGQETQYF. This rearrangement joins TRBV5-4 to TRBJ2-5, with 8 bases that match TRBD2. J was trimmed by 2 bases and V by 3 bases; bases with no gene match: 0. The CDR3 has 13 amino acids. Germline lookup yields CDR1 SGHNT and CDR2 YYREEE (reference sequence).

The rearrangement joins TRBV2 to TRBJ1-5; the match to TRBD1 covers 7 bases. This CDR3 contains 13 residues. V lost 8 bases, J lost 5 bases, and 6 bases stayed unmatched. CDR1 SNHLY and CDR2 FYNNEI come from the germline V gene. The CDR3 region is CASEGGLDQPQHF. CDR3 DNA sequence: TGTGCCAGCGAAGGGGGCCTGGATCAGCCCCAGCATTTT.

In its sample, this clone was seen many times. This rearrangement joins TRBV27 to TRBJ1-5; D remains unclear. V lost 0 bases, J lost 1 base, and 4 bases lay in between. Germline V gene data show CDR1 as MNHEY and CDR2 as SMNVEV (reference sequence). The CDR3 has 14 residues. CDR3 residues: CASSLSGSNQPQHF. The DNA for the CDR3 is TGTGCCAGCAGTTTATCTGGCAGCAATCAGCCCCAGCATTTT.

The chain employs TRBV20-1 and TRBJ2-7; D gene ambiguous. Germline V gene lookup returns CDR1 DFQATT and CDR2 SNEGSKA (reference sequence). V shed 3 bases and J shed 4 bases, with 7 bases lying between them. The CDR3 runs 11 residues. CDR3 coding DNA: TGCAGTGCTAGTATCTTGTACGAGCAGTACGTC. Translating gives CSASILYEQYV.

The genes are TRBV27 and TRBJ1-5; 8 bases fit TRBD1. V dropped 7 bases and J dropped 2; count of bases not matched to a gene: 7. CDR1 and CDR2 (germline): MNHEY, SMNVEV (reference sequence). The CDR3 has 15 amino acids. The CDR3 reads CASKSGGGRNQPQHF. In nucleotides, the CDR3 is TGTGCCAGCAAGTCAGGGGGCGGGCGCAATCAGCCCCAGCATTTT.

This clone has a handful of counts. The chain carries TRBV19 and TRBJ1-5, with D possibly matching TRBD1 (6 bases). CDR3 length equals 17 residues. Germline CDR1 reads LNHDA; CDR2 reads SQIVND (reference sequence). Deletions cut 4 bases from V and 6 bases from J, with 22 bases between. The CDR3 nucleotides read TGTGCCAGTAGTAGTTTAGGGTCAGGGGTTAGTTCTCAGCCCCAGCATTTT. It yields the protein CASSSLGSGVSSQPQHF.

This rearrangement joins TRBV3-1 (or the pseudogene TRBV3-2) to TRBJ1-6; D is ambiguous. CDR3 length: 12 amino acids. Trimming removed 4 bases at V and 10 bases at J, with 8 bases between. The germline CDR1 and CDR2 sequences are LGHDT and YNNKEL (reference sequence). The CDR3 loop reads CASSPGESPLHF. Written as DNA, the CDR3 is TGTGCCAGCAGCCCCGGGGAATCACCCCTCCACTTT.

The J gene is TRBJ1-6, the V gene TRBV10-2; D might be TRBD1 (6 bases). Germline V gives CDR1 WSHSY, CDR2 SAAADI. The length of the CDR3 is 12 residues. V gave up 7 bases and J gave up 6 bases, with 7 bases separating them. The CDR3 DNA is TGCGCCAGCAAACAGGGTAATTCACCCCTCCACTTT. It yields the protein CASKQGNSPLHF.

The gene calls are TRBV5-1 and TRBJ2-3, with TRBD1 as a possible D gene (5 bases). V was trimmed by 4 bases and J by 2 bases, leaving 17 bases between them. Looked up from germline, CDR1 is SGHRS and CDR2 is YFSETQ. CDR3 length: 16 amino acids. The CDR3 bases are TGCGCCAGCAGCAGGAAGGACACTACGTACACAGATACGCAGTATTTT. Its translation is CASSRKDTTYTDTQYF.

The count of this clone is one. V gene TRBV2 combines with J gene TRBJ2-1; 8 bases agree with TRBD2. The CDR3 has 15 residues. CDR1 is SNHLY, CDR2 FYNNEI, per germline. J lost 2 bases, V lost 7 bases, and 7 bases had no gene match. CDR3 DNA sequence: TGTGCCAGCACCCCTACTAGCGGTACCTACAATGAGCAGTTCTTC. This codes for CASTPTSGTYNEQFF.

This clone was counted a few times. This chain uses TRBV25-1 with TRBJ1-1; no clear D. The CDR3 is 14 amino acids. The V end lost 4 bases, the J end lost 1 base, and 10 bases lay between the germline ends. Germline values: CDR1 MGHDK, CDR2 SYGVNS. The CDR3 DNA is TGTGCCAGCAGTGCGGGTCTCAGGAACACTGAAGCTTTCTTT. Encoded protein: CASSAGLRNTEAFF.

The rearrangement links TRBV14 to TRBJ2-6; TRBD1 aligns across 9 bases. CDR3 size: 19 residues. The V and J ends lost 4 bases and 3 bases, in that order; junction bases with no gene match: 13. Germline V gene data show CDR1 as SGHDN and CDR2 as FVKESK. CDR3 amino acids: CASSRYGGQGHFGANVLTF. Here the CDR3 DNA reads TGTGCCAGCAGCCGCTATGGGGGACAGGGACATTTTGGGGCCAACGTCCTGACTTTC. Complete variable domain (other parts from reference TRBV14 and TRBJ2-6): EAGVTQFPSHSVIEKGQTVTLRCDPISGHDNLYWYRRVMGKEIKFLLHFVKESKQDESGMPNNRFLAERTGGTYSTLKVQPAELEDSGVYFCASSRYGGQGHFGANVLTFGAGSRLTVL.

CDR3 in DNA: TGCAGCGCGACGGTTTGGGAGTCTTTCTCTGGGGCCAACGTCCTGACTTTC. Protein: CSATVWESFSGANVLTF. The V and J genes are TRBV29-1 and TRBJ2-6; TRBD2 might be the D (5 bases). Trimming left V 7 bases short and J 0 bases short, with 19 bases between. Germline lookup yields CDR1 SQVTM and CDR2 ANQGSEA. CDR3 size: 17 residues.

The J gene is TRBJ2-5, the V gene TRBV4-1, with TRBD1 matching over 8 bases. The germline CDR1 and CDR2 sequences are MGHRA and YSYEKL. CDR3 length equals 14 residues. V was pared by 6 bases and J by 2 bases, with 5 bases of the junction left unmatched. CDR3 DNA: TGCGCCAGCAGGCGGACAGGGTATCAAGAGACCCAGTACTTC. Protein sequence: CASRRTGYQETQYF.

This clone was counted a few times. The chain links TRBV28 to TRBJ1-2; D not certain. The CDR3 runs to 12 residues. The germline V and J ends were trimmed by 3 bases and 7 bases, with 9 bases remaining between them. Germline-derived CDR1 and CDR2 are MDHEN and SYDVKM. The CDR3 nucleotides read TGTGCCAGCAGTTTGGGAGTGGGTGGCTACACCTTC. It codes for CASSLGVGGYTF.

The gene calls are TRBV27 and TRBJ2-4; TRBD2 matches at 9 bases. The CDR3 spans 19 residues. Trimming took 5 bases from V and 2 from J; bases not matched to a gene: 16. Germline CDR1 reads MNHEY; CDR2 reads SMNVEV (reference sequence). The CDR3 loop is CASSPEGGRARGTKNIQYF. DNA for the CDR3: TGTGCCAGCAGTCCCGAGGGCGGGAGGGCAAGAGGGACCAAAAACATTCAGTACTTC.

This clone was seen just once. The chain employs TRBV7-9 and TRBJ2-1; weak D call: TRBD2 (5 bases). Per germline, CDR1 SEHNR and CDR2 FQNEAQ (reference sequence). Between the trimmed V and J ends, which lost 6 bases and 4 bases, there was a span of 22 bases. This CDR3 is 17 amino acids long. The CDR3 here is CASRRPALAPSYNEQFF. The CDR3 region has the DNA TGTGCCAGCAGGCGACCCGCCCTAGCCCCGTCATACAATGAGCAGTTCTTC.

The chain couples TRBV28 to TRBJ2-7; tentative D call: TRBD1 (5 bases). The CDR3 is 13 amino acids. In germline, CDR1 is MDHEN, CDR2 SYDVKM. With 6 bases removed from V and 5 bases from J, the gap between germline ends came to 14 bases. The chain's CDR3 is CASRTGHLHEQYF. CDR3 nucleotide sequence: TGTGCCAGCAGGACTGGACATCTCCACGAGCAGTACTTC. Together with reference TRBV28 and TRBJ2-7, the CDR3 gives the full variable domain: DVKVTQSSRYLVKRTGEKVFLECVQDMDHENMFWYRQDPGLGLRLIYFSYDVKMKEKGDIPEGYSVSREKKERFSLILESASTNQTSMYLCASRTGHLHEQYFGPGTRLTVT.

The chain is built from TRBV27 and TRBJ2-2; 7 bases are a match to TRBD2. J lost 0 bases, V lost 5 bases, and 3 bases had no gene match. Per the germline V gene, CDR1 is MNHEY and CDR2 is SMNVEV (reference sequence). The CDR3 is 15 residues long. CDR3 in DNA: TGTGCCAGCAGTCCGGGACTAACGAACACCGGGGAGCTGTTTTTT. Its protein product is CASSPGLTNTGELFF.

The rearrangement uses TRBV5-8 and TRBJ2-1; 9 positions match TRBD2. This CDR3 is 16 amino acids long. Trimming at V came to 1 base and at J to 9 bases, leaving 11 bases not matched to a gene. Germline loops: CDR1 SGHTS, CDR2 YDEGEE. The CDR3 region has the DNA TGTGCCAGCAGCTTGTTTGGCGGGAGGGCCGGAGGTGAGCAGTTCTTC. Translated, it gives CASSLFGGRAGGEQFF. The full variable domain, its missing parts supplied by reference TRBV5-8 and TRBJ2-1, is EAGVTQSPTHLIKTRGQQATLRCSPISGHTSVYWYQQALGLGLQFLLWYDEGEERNRGNFPPRFSGRQFPNYSSELNVNALELEDSALYLCASSLFGGRAGGEQFFGPGTRLTVL.

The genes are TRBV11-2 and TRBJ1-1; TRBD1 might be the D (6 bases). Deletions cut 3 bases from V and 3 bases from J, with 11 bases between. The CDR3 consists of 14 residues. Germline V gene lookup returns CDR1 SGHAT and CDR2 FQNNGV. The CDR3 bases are TGTGCCAGCAGCTTGGCAGGGACATACACTGAAGCTTTCTTT. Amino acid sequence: CASSLAGTYTEAFF. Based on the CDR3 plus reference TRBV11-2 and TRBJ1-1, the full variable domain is EAGVAQSPRYKIIEKRQSVAFWCNPISGHATLYWYQQILGQGPKLLIQFQNNGVVDDSQLPKDRFSAERLKGVDSTLKIQPAKLEDSAVYLCASSLAGTYTEAFFGQGTRLTVV.

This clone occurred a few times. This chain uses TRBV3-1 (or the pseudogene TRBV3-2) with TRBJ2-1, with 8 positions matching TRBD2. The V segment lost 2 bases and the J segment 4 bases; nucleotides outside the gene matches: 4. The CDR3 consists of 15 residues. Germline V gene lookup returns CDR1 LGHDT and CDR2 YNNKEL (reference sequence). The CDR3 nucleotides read TGTGCCAGCAGCCAATGGCTAGCGGGTTACAATGAGCAGTTCTTC. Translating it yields CASSQWLAGYNEQFF.

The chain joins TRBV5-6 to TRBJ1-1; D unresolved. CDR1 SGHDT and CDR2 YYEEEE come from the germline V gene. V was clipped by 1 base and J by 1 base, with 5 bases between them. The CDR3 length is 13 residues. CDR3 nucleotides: TGTGCCAGCAGCTTGCCTCCGAACACTGAAGCTTTCTTT. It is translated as CASSLPPNTEAFF.

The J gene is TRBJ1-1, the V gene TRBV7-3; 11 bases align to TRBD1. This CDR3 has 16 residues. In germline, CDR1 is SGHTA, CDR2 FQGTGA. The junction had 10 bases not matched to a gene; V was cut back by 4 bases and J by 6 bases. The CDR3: CASSSHGQGAHAEAFF. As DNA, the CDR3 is TGTGCCAGCAGCTCCCACGGACAGGGGGCGCACGCTGAAGCTTTCTTT.